These 17 T cell receptor beta chains share one sample of origin, sequenced in a study of blood T cell repertoires in COVID-19. The repertoire was sequenced with immunoSEQ multiplex PCR; TCRdb's copy has only in-frame clones and lacks some. Among 250,000 to 300,000 clones listed, about 89% were seen once. Sequencing used peripheral blood. The receptor source for this set is a man aged 50 or older with acute or convalescent COVID-19.

V usage is TRBV11-2 and J usage is TRBJ2-7, with D maybe TRBD2 (6 bases). V was clipped by 1 base and J by 6 bases, with 10 bases between them. This CDR3 is built from 13 residues. The germline V gene encodes CDR1 SGHAT and CDR2 FQNNGV. This CDR3 reads CASSLVGGTEQYF. The DNA for the CDR3 is TGTGCCAGCAGCTTAGTGGGCGGGACCGAGCAGTACTTC.

About this clone: The same CDR3 can be traced to other DNA sequences in this sample. The chain has TRBV10-1 and TRBJ2-5, with a weak D call TRBD2 (6 bases). V lost 6 bases and J 5 bases, leaving 13 bases between the germline ends. The CDR3 contains 13 residues. Germline V gene data show CDR1 as WNHNN and CDR2 as SYGVQD (reference sequence). The CDR3 DNA reads TGCGCCAGCAGCTTGGGGGGACGCGAGACCCAGTACTTC. Its translation is CASSLGGRETQYF.

This chain links TRBV6-5 with TRBJ2-1; 13 positions agree with TRBD2. V was clipped by 4 bases and J by 8 bases; unmatched bases: 5. Per germline, CDR1 MNHEY and CDR2 SVGAGI. The CDR3 length is 15 residues. CDR3 sequence reads: CASSLTSGGLDEQFF. The DNA of the CDR3 is TGTGCCAGCAGTTTGACTAGCGGGGGGCTCGATGAGCAGTTCTTC.

V and J are TRBV7-2 and TRBJ1-2; 8 nucleotides align to TRBD1. Germline V gives CDR1 SGHTA, CDR2 FQGNSA. V lost 8 bases to trimming and J lost 3 bases; unmatched junction nucleotides: 8. The CDR3 has 14 residues. Here the CDR3 reads CASGSKTGDYGYTF. CDR3 DNA sequence: TGTGCCAGCGGTTCTAAGACAGGGGACTATGGCTACACCTTC.

This clone has more than one count but fewer than ten. The chain combines TRBV7-9 with TRBJ1-1; D is ambiguous. CDR1 is SEHNR and CDR2 is FQNEAQ in the germline V gene (reference sequence). The CDR3 is made up of 14 amino acids. The V and J ends lost 2 bases and 1 base respectively, with 8 bases between them. The CDR3 is CASSLQEGNTEAFF. CDR3 in DNA: TGTGCCAGCAGCTTACAGGAAGGGAACACTGAAGCTTTCTTT. Together with reference TRBV7-9 and TRBJ1-1, the CDR3 gives the full variable domain: DTGVSQNPRHKITKRGQNVTFRCDPISEHNRLYWYRQTLGQGPEFLTYFQNEAQLEKSRLLSDRFSAERPKGSFSTLEIQRTEQGDSAMYLCASSLQEGNTEAFFGQGTRLTVV.

This sequence joins TRBV27 and TRBJ1-2; possible D gene TRBD1, 5 bases. CDR1 and CDR2 from the germline V gene are MNHEY and SMNVEV (reference sequence). The CDR3 has 16 residues. With 6 bases removed from V and 2 bases from J, the gap between germline ends came to 19 bases. This CDR3 reads CASSRTGSTANYGYTF. CDR3 in DNA: TGTGCCAGCAGCCGTACCGGATCGACAGCAAACTATGGCTACACCTTC.

V gene TRBV6-1 combines with J gene TRBJ1-2; D perhaps matches TRBD1 (6 bases). Trimming took off 1 base at V and 8 bases at J, with 11 bases between the two ends. The germline CDR1 and CDR2 sequences are MNHNS and SASEGT. CDR3 length equals 13 residues. The CDR3 DNA is TGTGCCAGCAGTGAAGACAGGGTTCTCGGCTACACCTTC. It specifies CASSEDRVLGYTF.

J is TRBJ2-3 and V is TRBV11-2, with TRBD2 matching 8 bases. After removal of 3 bases from V and 3 bases from J, the junction contained 5 bases not matched to a gene. Germline V gives CDR1 SGHAT, CDR2 FQNNGV. The length of the CDR3 is 15 residues. CDR3 nucleotide sequence: TGTGCCAGCAGCTTCGGGGGCGGGGGGACAGATACGCAGTATTTT. It yields the protein CASSFGGGGTDTQYF.

The chain couples TRBV19 to TRBJ1-5; D might be TRBD1 (5 bases). The CDR3 has 14 amino acids. The V gene lost 9 bases and the J gene lost 1 base, with 13 bases spanning the gap. Germline V CDR1 and CDR2: LNHDA, SQIVND (reference sequence). CDR3 amino acids: CASQGMGSNQPQHF. The CDR3 DNA follows: TGTGCCAGCCAGGGCATGGGGAGCAATCAGCCCCAGCATTTT.

The J gene is TRBJ2-5, the V gene TRBV9, with 7 bases that match TRBD2. V lost 2 bases and J lost 1; bases outside the gene matches: 5. The germline V gene has CDR1 SGDLS and CDR2 YYNGEE. This CDR3 is built from 15 residues. The CDR3 spells CASSVNSGAQETQYF. DNA of the CDR3: TGTGCCAGCAGCGTTAACAGCGGGGCCCAAGAGACCCAGTACTTC.

The chain joins TRBV11-1 to TRBJ1-2, with 9 nucleotides matching TRBD1. The CDR3 runs to 14 residues. After removal of 7 bases from V and 13 bases from J, the junction contained 16 bases not matched to a gene. Germline-derived CDR1 and CDR2 are SGHAT and FQDESV (reference sequence). The CDR3 region is CASTLSPGQGKLTF. The CDR3 bases are TGTGCCAGCACTTTGAGCCCGGGACAGGGAAAGCTCACCTTC.

This chain links TRBV18 with TRBJ2-6; D might be TRBD2 (6 bases). V lost 1 base, J lost 4 bases, and 11 bases lay in between. Germline CDR1 reads KGHSH; CDR2 reads LQKENI. This CDR3 has 16 amino acids. Here the CDR3 DNA reads TGTGCCAGCTCACCACGAGAGGGACTCGGGGCCAACGTCCTGACTTTC. Residues: CASSPREGLGANVLTF.

This clone was detected once. V usage is TRBV5-1 and J usage is TRBJ2-5, with D perhaps TRBD2 (6 bases). The CDR3 contains 14 residues. V lost 3 bases, J lost 1 base, and 10 bases lay in between. CDR1 is SGHRS, CDR2 YFSETQ, per germline. This CDR3 reads CASSSGLLQETQYF. Written as DNA, the CDR3 is TGCGCCAGCAGCTCCGGACTACTCCAAGAGACCCAGTACTTC.

The chain combines TRBV7-9 with TRBJ2-1; tentative D call: TRBD2 (5 bases). The V end was cut by 1 base, the J end by 9 bases, with 10 bases between. Germline values: CDR1 SEHNR, CDR2 FQNEAQ (reference sequence). This CDR3 has 13 amino acids. CDR3: CASSLGRLAEQFF. The CDR3 DNA is TGTGCCAGCAGCTTAGGCCGTCTAGCTGAGCAGTTCTTC.

This clone was found once. The chain uses TRBV2 and TRBJ1-2; 7 nucleotides match TRBD1. The germline V gene has CDR1 SNHLY and CDR2 FYNNEI. This CDR3 comprises 15 residues. The V segment lost 3 bases and the J segment 3 bases; nucleotides outside the gene matches: 7. The CDR3 sequence: CASSEKGGGDYGYTF. The CDR3 DNA reads as TGTGCCAGCAGTGAGAAAGGGGGCGGGGACTATGGCTACACCTTC. Together with reference TRBV2 and TRBJ1-2, the CDR3 gives the full variable domain: EPEVTQTPSHQVTQMGQEVILRCVPISNHLYFYWYRQILGQKVEFLVSFYNNEISEKSEIFDDQFSVERPDGSNFTLKIRSTKLEDSAMYFCASSEKGGGDYGYTFGSGTRLTVV.

V and J are TRBV29-1 and TRBJ2-1; TRBD1 matches at 8 bases. The trim removed 7 bases at V and 8 bases at J, leaving 10 bases unmatched. Germline V gives CDR1 SQVTM, CDR2 ANQGSEA. The CDR3 is 13 residues long. This CDR3 is CSADRGERDEQFF. As DNA, the CDR3 is TGCAGCGCTGACAGGGGAGAAAGAGATGAGCAGTTCTTC.

This clone appeared a few times. This sequence joins TRBV5-1 and TRBJ2-2; D not certain. V gave up 1 base and J gave up 7 bases, with 8 bases separating them. The CDR3 spans 13 residues. The germline gives CDR1 SGHRS, CDR2 YFSETQ. CDR3 in amino acids: CASSLHSGGELFF. CDR3 DNA: TGCGCCAGCAGCTTGCACTCAGGCGGGGAGCTGTTTTTT.